The rows below give T cell receptor beta chains drawn from one sample of a study of cytomegalovirus exposure and HLA in healthy donors. TCRdb's table, derived via immunoSEQ multiplex PCR, lists solely in-frame clones and lacks some. The sample lists about 170,000 clones, about 81% seen once, with roughly 2% in the top ten. Input material: PBMCs. The receptors were sampled from a woman under 30 in good health and CMV-seronegative. Each CDR3 is given without its conserved first and last residue.

v_gene: TRBV2
j_gene: TRBJ1-2
CDR3aa: ASSELNEGSIGYT

v_gene: TRBV7-9
j_gene: TRBJ1-4
CDR3aa: ASSQSGQGNEKLF

v_gene: TRBV11-2
j_gene: TRBJ1-1
CDR3aa: ASSEIRGALEEAF

v_gene: TRBV19
j_gene: TRBJ1-2
CDR3aa: ASLQGFNYGYT

v_gene: TRBV18
j_gene: TRBJ1-6
CDR3aa: ASSPRQVPTDNSPLH

v_gene: TRBV6-1
j_gene: TRBJ1-5
CDR3aa: ASRPTGDSNQPQH

v_gene: TRBV7-9
j_gene: TRBJ2-6
CDR3aa: ASTYLSGANVLT

v_gene: TRBV5-1
j_gene: TRBJ1-6
CDR3aa: ASSLAIPGQAGSPLH

v_gene: TRBV5-1
j_gene: TRBJ1-1
CDR3aa: ASSWTGGGLEAF

v_gene: TRBV6-6
j_gene: TRBJ1-1
CDR3aa: ASRSTGNTEAF

v_gene: TRBV29-1
j_gene: TRBJ1-5
CDR3aa: SVGTGGNQPQH

v_gene: TRBV6-1
j_gene: TRBJ2-1
CDR3aa: ASRPSGDRALEQF

v_gene: TRBV2
j_gene: TRBJ2-1
CDR3aa: ASTREVGNEQF

v_gene: TRBV7-9
j_gene: TRBJ2-7
CDR3aa: ASSPGQGYEQY

v_gene: TRBV27
j_gene: TRBJ1-2
CDR3aa: ASSLKQGSYGYT

v_gene: TRBV5-5
j_gene: TRBJ2-2
CDR3aa: ASSQSGLAGGHGGELF

v_gene: TRBV6-4
j_gene: TRBJ2-3
CDR3aa: ASRQTTSTDTQY

v_gene: TRBV29-1
j_gene: TRBJ1-1
CDR3aa: SVERDRGLNTEAF

v_gene: TRBV6-6
j_gene: TRBJ2-7
CDR3aa: ASTLPGGRGGEQY

v_gene: TRBV27
j_gene: TRBJ1-1
CDR3aa: ASSLSRAPNTEAF

v_gene: TRBV7-9
j_gene: TRBJ2-7
CDR3aa: ASSPPGQAYEQY

v_gene: TRBV7-6
j_gene: TRBJ1-3
CDR3aa: ASSLAPILTGAGNTIY

v_gene: TRBV30
j_gene: TRBJ1-1
CDR3aa: AWSGQMNTEAF

v_gene: TRBV7-2
j_gene: TRBJ2-2
CDR3aa: ASRSGHLNTGELF

v_gene: TRBV27
j_gene: TRBJ2-2
CDR3aa: ASSFGTMITGELF

v_gene: TRBV10-3
j_gene: TRBJ1-1
CDR3aa: AISEYIQATEAF

v_gene: TRBV5-1
j_gene: TRBJ2-6
CDR3aa: ASSGESGANVLT

v_gene: TRBV27
j_gene: TRBJ2-6
CDR3aa: ASSFHWTAPSGANVLT

v_gene: TRBV5-1
j_gene: TRBJ2-3
CDR3aa: ASSPANRGTADTQY

v_gene: TRBV6-1
j_gene: TRBJ2-2
CDR3aa: ASRDRATGELF

v_gene: TRBV5-1
j_gene: TRBJ1-1
CDR3aa: ASSTRNTEAF

v_gene: TRBV27
j_gene: TRBJ2-6
CDR3aa: ASASHSSGANVLT

v_gene: TRBV13
j_gene: TRBJ2-3
CDR3aa: ASSYQQGARGTDTQY

v_gene: TRBV19
j_gene: TRBJ2-1
CDR3aa: ASSIWAGGPYNEQF

v_gene: TRBV27
j_gene: TRBJ1-2
CDR3aa: ASKKPGQGARGYT

v_gene: TRBV9
j_gene: TRBJ2-5
CDR3aa: ASSDEGVLETQY

v_gene: TRBV14
j_gene: TRBJ2-3
CDR3aa: ASSHKRSGTSGRPITDTQY

v_gene: TRBV30
j_gene: TRBJ2-1
CDR3aa: AWRLQGWNEQF

v_gene: TRBV5-5
j_gene: TRBJ1-6
CDR3aa: ASSLGGSNSPLH

v_gene: TRBV5-6
j_gene: TRBJ1-5
CDR3aa: ASSLAGNQPQH

v_gene: TRBV2
j_gene: TRBJ1-2
CDR3aa: ASRGGLGYT

v_gene: TRBV28
j_gene: TRBJ2-7
CDR3aa: ASSSSFGGYEQY

v_gene: TRBV29-1
j_gene: TRBJ1-2
CDR3aa: SVLTGQGYGYT

v_gene: TRBV19
j_gene: TRBJ2-1
CDR3aa: ASSETAWSEQF

v_gene: TRBV4-1
j_gene: TRBJ2-7
CDR3aa: ASSRGTGGPYEQY

v_gene: TRBV19
j_gene: TRBJ1-5
CDR3aa: ASQAPTGNQPQH

v_gene: TRBV5-1
j_gene: TRBJ2-7
CDR3aa: ASSLATRGPEQY

v_gene: TRBV19
j_gene: TRBJ1-5
CDR3aa: ASSMGPGSDQPQH

v_gene: TRBV4-2
j_gene: TRBJ1-5
CDR3aa: ASSQKRSNQPQH

v_gene: TRBV2
j_gene: TRBJ2-7
CDR3aa: ASSLTLTGRSNYEQY

v_gene: TRBV7-6
j_gene: TRBJ2-3
CDR3aa: ASSLEAGGSANTQY

v_gene: TRBV7-3
j_gene: TRBJ1-2
CDR3aa: ASSLGQPRPFYGYT

v_gene: TRBV28
j_gene: TRBJ2-6
CDR3aa: ASSSGQSSGANVLT

v_gene: TRBV28
j_gene: TRBJ1-2
CDR3aa: ASSFLRRNGYT